One sample yielded the 19 T cell receptor beta chains listed below, sequenced in a study of chemoradiotherapy in HPV16-positive cancers. Only in-frame clones appear in the TCRdb table, and some are missing; sequencing was by immunoSEQ multiplex PCR. The sample contains more than 10,000 clones, around 72% of which appear only once. This sample was obtained from a patient who underwent chemoradiotherapy. Receptor source: a human donor with HPV-associated anogenital cancer.

This CDR3 reads CASSEGANTEAFF. The DNA of the CDR3 is TGTGCCAGCAGTGAGGGGGCGAACACTGAAGCTTTCTTT. The chain combines TRBV6-1 with TRBJ1-1, with a tentative D call TRBD1 (6 bases). This CDR3 contains 13 residues. V was cut by 3 bases and J by 1 base, with 6 bases left in between. Germline values: CDR1 MNHNS, CDR2 SASEGT.

This rearrangement joins TRBV7-3 to TRBJ2-3, with 8 bases aligning to TRBD2. Per the germline V gene, CDR1 is SGHTA and CDR2 is FQGTGA. The ends lost 5 bases at V and 2 bases at J; junction bases unmatched: 15. This CDR3 contains 18 residues. The CDR3: CASSPQGIAGSHTDTQYF. For the CDR3, the DNA is TGTGCCAGCAGCCCCCAAGGGATAGCGGGGAGCCACACAGATACGCAGTATTTT.

V usage is TRBV13 and J usage is TRBJ2-1; the D is unclear. Germline CDR1 reads PRHDT; CDR2 reads FYEKMQ (reference sequence). V shed 5 bases and J shed 3 bases, with 11 bases lying between them. This CDR3 spans 14 amino acids. The CDR3 protein is CASSPDTLYNEQFF. CDR3 nucleotide sequence: TGTGCCAGCAGCCCGGATACCCTCTACAATGAGCAGTTCTTC.

This clone was observed a few times. The V and J genes are TRBV7-8 and TRBJ1-5; D is uncertain. From germline, CDR1 is SGHVS and CDR2 FQNEAQ. The CDR3 is made up of 13 amino acids. Deletions cut 1 base from V and 4 bases from J, with 5 bases between. The CDR3 spells CASSLDSNQPQHF. The DNA for the CDR3 is TGTGCCAGCAGCTTAGATAGTAATCAGCCCCAGCATTTT.

The rearrangement uses TRBV6-5 and TRBJ1-1; 7 nucleotides match TRBD1. CDR1 is MNHEY, CDR2 SVGAGI, per germline. The CDR3 is 14 amino acids. J was trimmed by 6 bases and V by 6 bases; bases with no gene match: 10. The CDR3 reads CASSLTGLGAEAFF. CDR3 coding DNA: TGTGCCAGCAGCCTGACAGGGTTGGGCGCTGAAGCTTTCTTT.

This rearrangement joins TRBV28 to TRBJ1-2; no definite D call. Trimming cost V 3 bases and J 4 bases, with 12 bases left between them. The CDR3 is 14 amino acids. Germline CDR1 reads MDHEN; CDR2 reads SYDVKM. This CDR3 reads CASSLSSLIYGYTF. CDR3 DNA sequence: TGTGCCAGCAGTTTGAGTTCGTTAATCTATGGCTACACCTTC.

V usage is TRBV29-1 and J usage is TRBJ2-7; TRBD1 matches 8 bases. Per the germline V gene, CDR1 is SQVTM and CDR2 is ANQGSEA. The CDR3 has 12 amino acids. Germline trimming cut 6 bases from V and 2 bases from J; bases unmatched to any gene: 3. CDR3 residues: CSVLQGAYEQYF. The CDR3 DNA follows: TGCAGCGTCTTACAGGGGGCCTACGAGCAGTACTTC.

This chain links TRBV4-3 with TRBJ2-1, with 8 positions matching TRBD2. The CDR3 spans 15 residues. Germline V CDR1 and CDR2: LGHNA, YSLEER. V lost 2 bases, J lost 4 bases, and 4 bases stayed unmatched. The CDR3 loop reads CASSQTGLEYNEQFF. The CDR3 DNA follows: TGCGCCAGCAGCCAAACGGGACTAGAATACAATGAGCAGTTCTTC.

The chain combines TRBV5-6 with TRBJ2-4, with 7 nucleotides matching TRBD1. Trimming at V came to 1 base and at J to 4 bases, leaving 11 bases not matched to a gene. Germline V gene sequence: CDR1 SGHDT, CDR2 YYEEEE. This CDR3 contains 17 residues. CDR3 sequence: CASSLKGAGDGKNIQYF. CDR3 DNA: TGTGCCAGCAGCTTGAAGGGGGCAGGGGACGGAAAAAACATTCAGTACTTC.

J is TRBJ2-3 and V is TRBV11-2; 8 bases map to TRBD2. J lost 6 bases, V lost 0 bases, and 14 bases had no gene match. CDR3 length: 18 amino acids. Germline V gives CDR1 SGHAT, CDR2 FQNNGV. The CDR3 reads CASSLEASGLRYEDTQYF. The CDR3 nucleotides are TGTGCCAGCAGCTTAGAGGCTAGCGGGCTACGATATGAGGATACGCAGTATTTT. Together with reference TRBV11-2 and TRBJ2-3, the CDR3 gives the full variable domain: EAGVAQSPRYKIIEKRQSVAFWCNPISGHATLYWYQQILGQGPKLLIQFQNNGVVDDSQLPKDRFSAERLKGVDSTLKIQPAKLEDSAVYLCASSLEASGLRYEDTQYFGPGTRLTVL.

The CDR3 loop is CASSYPTPGQGNHEQYF. CDR3 sequence (DNA): TGTGCCAGCAGTTATCCAACTCCGGGACAGGGGAACCACGAGCAGTACTTC. The J gene is TRBJ2-7, the V gene TRBV28; 10 bases line up with TRBD1. The germline V gene has CDR1 MDHEN and CDR2 SYDVKM. The CDR3 covers 17 residues. V lost 4 bases to trimming and J lost 5 bases; unmatched junction nucleotides: 14.

The chain combines TRBV28 with TRBJ1-5; D remains ambiguous. CDR3 length equals 15 residues. The V and J ends lost 3 bases and 2 bases respectively, with 11 bases between them. The germline CDR1 and CDR2 sequences are MDHEN and SYDVKM. Here the CDR3 DNA reads TGTGCCAGCAGTTTTCAGGCTGTGGGCAATCAGCCCCAGCATTTT. Encoded protein: CASSFQAVGNQPQHF.

The chain has TRBV4-1 and TRBJ1-1; D might be TRBD1 (5 bases). Trimming took off 0 bases at V and 5 bases at J, with 22 bases between the two ends. Per germline, CDR1 MGHRA and CDR2 YSYEKL. This CDR3 region has 18 residues. This chain's CDR3 is CASSQDPAGMGTRTEAFF. CDR3 sequence (DNA): TGCGCCAGCAGCCAAGACCCAGCAGGGATGGGGACTAGGACTGAAGCTTTCTTT.

The chain recombines TRBV19 with TRBJ2-1; 15 nucleotides match TRBD2. The CDR3 contains 15 residues. With 7 bases clipped from V and 4 bases from J, the junction kept 2 bases outside the gene matches. From germline, CDR1 is LNHDA and CDR2 SQIVND (reference sequence). CDR3 nucleotide sequence: TGTGCCAGTACCGGACTAGCGGGAGGGTACAATGAGCAGTTCTTC. It codes for CASTGLAGGYNEQFF.

The chain couples TRBV11-2 to TRBJ2-7; 7 bases match TRBD1. This CDR3 comprises 14 residues. The germline V gene encodes CDR1 SGHAT and CDR2 FQNNGV. Trimming took 2 bases from V and 4 from J; bases not matched to a gene: 5. CDR3 region: CASSLSGTAYEQYF. Written as DNA, the CDR3 is TGTGCCAGCAGCTTATCTGGGACAGCATACGAGCAGTACTTC.

This rearrangement joins TRBV9 to TRBJ2-3; 8 nucleotides line up with TRBD2. V dropped 1 base and J dropped 0; count of bases not matched to a gene: 1. Germline V gives CDR1 SGDLS, CDR2 YYNGEE. The CDR3 has 15 residues. CDR3 coding DNA: TGTGCCAGCAGCGTACGGGGGGGGAGCACAGATACGCAGTATTTT. Protein product: CASSVRGGSTDTQYF.

This rearrangement joins TRBV11-2 to TRBJ2-3; D is ambiguous. The CDR3 has 16 residues. CDR1 and CDR2 (germline): SGHAT, FQNNGV. V lost 4 bases and J 2 bases, leaving 16 bases between the germline ends. The CDR3 sequence: CASSSNKGIDTDTQYF. DNA for the CDR3: TGTGCCAGCAGCTCAAACAAAGGTATCGACACAGATACGCAGTATTTT.

The chain joins TRBV7-8 to TRBJ2-7; 9 bases match TRBD2. Germline V gene sequence: CDR1 SGHVS, CDR2 FQNEAQ. Trimming at V came to 0 bases and at J to 2 bases, leaving 8 bases not matched to a gene. CDR3 length: 17 residues. DNA of the CDR3: TGTGCCAGCAGCTTAGCCGCTTTGCGGGAGGGCCCCTACGAGCAGTACTTC. Translating it yields CASSLAALREGPYEQYF.

There are a few counts of this clone. V is TRBV11-2 and J is TRBJ1-2, with D hard to call. Germline lookup yields CDR1 SGHAT and CDR2 FQNNGV. V dropped 0 bases and J dropped 8 bases, with 7 bases sitting between them. The CDR3 sequence is 12 residues long. CDR3 in amino acids: CASSLDRKGYTF. CDR3 DNA: TGTGCCAGCAGCTTAGATCGGAAAGGCTACACCTTC.